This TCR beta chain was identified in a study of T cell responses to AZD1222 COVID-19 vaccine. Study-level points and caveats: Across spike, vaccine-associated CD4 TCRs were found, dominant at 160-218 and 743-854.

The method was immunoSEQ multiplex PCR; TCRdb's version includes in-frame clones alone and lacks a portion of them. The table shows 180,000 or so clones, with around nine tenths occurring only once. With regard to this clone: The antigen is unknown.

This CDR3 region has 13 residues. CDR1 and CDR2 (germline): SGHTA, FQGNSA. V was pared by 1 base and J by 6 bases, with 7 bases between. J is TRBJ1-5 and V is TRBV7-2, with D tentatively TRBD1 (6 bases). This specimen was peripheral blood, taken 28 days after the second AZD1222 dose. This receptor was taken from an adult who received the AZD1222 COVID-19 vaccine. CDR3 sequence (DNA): TGTGCCAGCAGCTTAGGCAGGGGTCAGCCCCAGCATTTT. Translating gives CASSLGRGQPQHF.